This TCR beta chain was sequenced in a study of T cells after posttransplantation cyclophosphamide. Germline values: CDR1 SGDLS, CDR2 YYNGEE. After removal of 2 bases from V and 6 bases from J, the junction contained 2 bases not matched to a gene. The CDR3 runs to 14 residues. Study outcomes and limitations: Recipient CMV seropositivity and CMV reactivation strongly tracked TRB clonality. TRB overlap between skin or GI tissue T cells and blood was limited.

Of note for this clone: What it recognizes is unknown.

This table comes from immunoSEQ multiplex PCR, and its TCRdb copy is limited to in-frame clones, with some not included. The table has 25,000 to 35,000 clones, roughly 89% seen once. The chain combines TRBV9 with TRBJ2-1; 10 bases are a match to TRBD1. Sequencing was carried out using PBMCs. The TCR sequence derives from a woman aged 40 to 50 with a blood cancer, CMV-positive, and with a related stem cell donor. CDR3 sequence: CASSVDRGLNEQFF. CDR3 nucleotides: TGTGCCAGCAGCGTCGACAGGGGGCTCAATGAGCAGTTCTTC.